These T cell receptor beta chains were read from a single sample in a study of shared clonotypes between healthy human individuals. Clones were read by immunoSEQ multiplex PCR, and TCRdb kept only the in-frame ones, dropping some. There are under 1,100,000 clones in the sample; about 70% occur only once, and about 1.5% lies in the top ten. Source material: memory CD4+ T cells sorted from blood. These receptor sequences come from a man younger than 30 in good health. Both conserved end residues are part of each CDR3. Fields, in order: D gene, J gene, V gene, CDR3 protein. The D gene is left open where the match is weak.

NA	TRBJ2-2	TRBV11-3	CASSWMEQGGTGELFF
TRBD1	TRBJ1-2	TRBV30	CAWSGDRGIYGYTF
NA	TRBJ2-7	TRBV27	CASSLGGRALGEQYF
NA	TRBJ2-7	TRBV7-9	CASSLDGGSSYEQYF
NA	TRBJ1-6	TRBV2	CASSEDSSPLHF
NA	TRBJ2-5	TRBV19	CASQASWGNKETQYF
NA	TRBJ1-4	TRBV7-7	CASSLGPPSGGNEKLFF
NA	TRBJ2-2	TRBV11-2	CASSLFRGKGTGELFF
NA	TRBJ2-2	TRBV18	CASSPQGVANTGELFF
TRBD2	TRBJ2-2	TRBV30	CAWSVWTSFSPGELFF
TRBD1	TRBJ1-2	TRBV30	CAWSGRGRGPEGYTF
TRBD2	TRBJ2-3	TRBV11-2	CASSLDGTSGGNF
NA	TRBJ2-7	TRBV29-1	CSVRGNNEQYF
TRBD1	TRBJ1-5	TRBV15	CATSESGGGQPQHF
TRBD2	TRBJ2-5	TRBV29-1	CSAPEGFAGGTETQYF
NA	TRBJ2-1	TRBV7-9	CASSPRGQRNEQFF
NA	TRBJ2-5	TRBV2	CASRATAHQETQYF
TRBD1	TRBJ2-7	TRBV7-9	CASSWTGIEQYF
NA	TRBJ1-1	TRBV21-1	CASTHWDSHMNTEAFF
NA	TRBJ2-3	TRBV6-1	CASRITVPTDTQYF
NA	TRBJ2-2	TRBV9	CASSVGGPAGELFF
NA	TRBJ2-1	TRBV6-1	CASSEKQGYYNEQFF
NA	TRBJ2-3	TRBV20-1	CSAEAQTSQYF
TRBD1	TRBJ1-2	TRBV5-4	CASSPGTGVYGYTF
NA	TRBJ2-5	TRBV5-1	CASSLGYSQETQYF
NA	TRBJ2-2	TRBV5-4	CASRQWNTGELFF
NA	TRBJ2-5	TRBV7-2	CASSPSGWKETQYF
TRBD1	TRBJ2-7	TRBV18	CASSPRDREQYF
NA	TRBJ1-2	TRBV18	CASSPPRVNYGYTF
NA	TRBJ2-5	TRBV11-2	CASSLGLRETQYF
NA	TRBJ2-7	TRBV6-6	CAPRGGQVSYEQYF
NA	TRBJ2-4	TRBV5-4	CASSLDENIQYF
NA	TRBJ1-3	TRBV7-9	CASSSLGGSGNTIYF
NA	TRBJ1-1	TRBV5-4	CASSLGVGGRYTEAFF
NA	TRBJ1-2	TRBV30	CAWSVRNGYTF
NA	TRBJ1-2	TRBV4-1	CASSQALANYGYTF
TRBD2	NA	TRBV4-1	CASSQVRPSGLYEQYF
NA	TRBJ2-3	TRBV4-1	CASSQDKATDTQYF
TRBD1	TRBJ2-7	TRBV7-8	CASSFTGQTYEQYF
NA	TRBJ1-5	TRBV20-1	CSAHSAQPQHF
NA	TRBJ2-2	TRBV28	CASSLLGGARTGELFF
TRBD2	TRBJ2-2	TRBV5-4	CASSRRAGEYTGELFF
TRBD2	TRBJ2-5	TRBV2	CASSEAGTSGGTQYF
TRBD1	TRBJ2-1	TRBV5-1	CASSPGQGAYNEQFF
NA	TRBJ1-1	TRBV28	CASSLSGYTEAFF
NA	TRBJ1-5	TRBV7-2	CASAPGALSNQPQHF
NA	TRBJ1-1	TRBV7-2	CASSLGTNRVNTEAFF
NA	TRBJ1-1	TRBV4-1	CASSQDLDGPNTEAFF
NA	TRBJ2-1	TRBV19	CASSPSGARYNEQFF
TRBD2	TRBJ2-1	TRBV7-2	CASSSVAGGLYNEQFF
TRBD2	TRBJ2-7	TRBV9	CASSAGAGKSLAYEQYF